This T cell receptor beta chain was identified in a study of T cells after yellow fever vaccination (dated by TCRdb to between 2018 and 2021). With regard to the full study: The SMART-Seq v4 Ultra Low Input RNA kit was used to prepare libraries from fractions with low cell numbers. To track T-cell clones before and after primary and booster YFV17D yellow fever vaccination, bulk TCR alpha and beta repertoires were sequenced longitudinally. Two healthy male donors made up the cohort, one aged 18 to 30 years and the other aged 30 to 40 years. Bulk PBMC replicates and cell subsets were isolated from blood drawn at multiple timepoints before and after both primary and secondary immunization. Overall study outcomes, separate from this receptor: Computational filtering was needed because FACS-sorted repertoires could contain abundant contaminating clonotypes from the bulk population. Most clones expanded after primary vaccination were re-detected after the booster (96% of CD4 and approximately 85% of CD8), suggesting broad memory maintenance. Because the study included only a couple of donors, the extent to which the findings can be generalized is limited. The secondary T-cell response was found to be weaker but faster than the primary response, with a peak reached on day 5 rather than on day 15. A small share of clonotypes occurred in both CD4 and CD8 compartments, likely arising from convergent recombination.

TCR cDNA was synthesized by 5'RACE template switching, through which a universal primer site and unique molecular identifiers were introduced. Priming of cDNA synthesis was performed from both the TCR alpha and TCR beta constant segments. Libraries were amplified in two PCR steps, with sample barcodes and sequencing adapters added in the second step. Sequencing of libraries was done on Illumina HiSeq 2500 (2x100 bp) or NovaSeq (2x150 bp). Under the source paper's analysis protocol: MIGEC was used to demultiplex reads and collapse the reads into UMI consensus sequences, and MiXCR was used for V(D)J alignment. Vaccine-responding clonotypes were defined with edgeR using replicate PBMC samples, requiring FDR below 0.01 and a log2 fold change above 5 up to day 15. CD4 or CD8 identity was assigned to each bulk clonotype according to whether the clonotype was present at higher abundance in the sequenced CD4 repertoire or the sequenced CD8 repertoire. TCRdb reprocessed the public reads (quality trimming at Q25 with fastp, clone calling with MiXCR) and kept in-frame beta chains. CDR3 protein sequences are deduplicated, and each keeps its most common genes and DNA. These V and J calls rely on TCRdb rather than the paper's analysis. Within this sample are approximately 610,000 distinct CDR3 sequences, with approximately 16% of them counted one time only. 15% to 20% of the sample lies in the top ten.

Spanning cysteine to phenylalanine, the CDR3 consists of 15 amino acids. The DNA shown is the 45-base CDR3, in frame from base 1. The germline V and J ends show losses of 4 bases and 8 bases respectively, and no gene match explains 11 bases of the junction. The germline V gene yields LGHNA for CDR1 and YSLEER for CDR2. In the paper's terms, the treatment or condition label means: live attenuated yellow fever vaccine strain. At every blood-draw timepoint, two biological replicates of bulk PBMCs were collected. A standard Ficoll-Paque protocol was used to isolate PBMCs from peripheral blood. RNA was extracted with TriZol from bulk PBMCs, CD4 and CD8 fractions, and dextramer-positive and dextramer-negative fractions. Only a few counts were recorded for this clonotype. Its antigen is unknown. Per-nucleotide qualities are absent, and no much larger clonotype sits a single base away.

Recombination connected TRBV4-3 to TRBJ2-1, and TRBD2 matches 7 of the central bases. This TCR came from a man aged 18 to 29 who received the YFV17D yellow fever vaccine. Sequenced material: PBMCs, taken 4 to 5 days after the first yellow fever vaccination. The DNA sequence is as follows: TGCGCCAGCAGCCCGAGCGGGACCCCCATCGATGAGCAGTTCTTC. This yields the protein CASSPSGTPIDEQFF.